This T cell receptor beta chain was found in a study of cytomegalovirus exposure and HLA in healthy donors. Looking at the study overall: A preliminary data release comprised about 85 million unique TCRs obtained from HLA-typed donors. Study-wide results and limits: The authors later found TCR association rates varying by HLA locus, with DRB1 most and HLA-C fewest. Beyond CMV serostatus, there was no information to go on about immune exposure.

CDR3 size: 13 residues. Deletions cut 2 bases from V and 4 bases from J, with 11 bases between. Germline assignment: CDR1 SQVTM and CDR2 ANQGSEA. PCR involved 60 Vbeta and 13 Jbeta primers. The authors' processing: The count from a later analysis was tens of millions of unique TCR beta chains, around 10 million of them shared. Produced via immunoSEQ multiplex PCR; TCRdb's table is partial and in-frame only. That table furnishes V, J and clone size, whereas the DNA furnished D and trimming. The repertoire holds 89,000 or so clones, with more than 60% as singletons. With regard to this clone: Its matching antigen is unknown.

The sequencing sample was made of PBMCs. This sequence joins TRBV29-1 and TRBJ1-2; D may be TRBD1 (5 bases). This receptor was taken from a boy younger than 18 in good health and CMV-seronegative. The CDR3 sequence is CSVETDSTYGYTF. The CDR3 bases are TGCAGCGTTGAAACCGACAGCACCTATGGCTACACCTTC.